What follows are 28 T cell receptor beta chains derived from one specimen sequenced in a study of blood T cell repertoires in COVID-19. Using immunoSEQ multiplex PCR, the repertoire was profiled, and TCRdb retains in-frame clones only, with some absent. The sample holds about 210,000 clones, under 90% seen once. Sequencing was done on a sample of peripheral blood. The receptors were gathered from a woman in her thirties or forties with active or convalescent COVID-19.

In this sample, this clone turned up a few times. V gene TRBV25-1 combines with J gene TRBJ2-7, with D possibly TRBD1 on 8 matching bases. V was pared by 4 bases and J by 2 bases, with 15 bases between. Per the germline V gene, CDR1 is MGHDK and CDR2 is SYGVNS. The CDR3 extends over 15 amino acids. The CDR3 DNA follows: TGTGCCAGCAGTGCCTGGACAGGGAGGGCCTACGAGCAGTACTTC. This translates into CASSAWTGRAYEQYF.

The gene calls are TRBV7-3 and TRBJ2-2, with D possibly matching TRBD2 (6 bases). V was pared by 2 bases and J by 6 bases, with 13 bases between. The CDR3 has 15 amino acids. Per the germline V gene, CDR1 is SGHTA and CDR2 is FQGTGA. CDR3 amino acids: CASSLSRESSGELFF. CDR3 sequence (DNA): TGTGCCAGCAGCTTATCCCGGGAGTCTTCCGGGGAGCTGTTTTTT.

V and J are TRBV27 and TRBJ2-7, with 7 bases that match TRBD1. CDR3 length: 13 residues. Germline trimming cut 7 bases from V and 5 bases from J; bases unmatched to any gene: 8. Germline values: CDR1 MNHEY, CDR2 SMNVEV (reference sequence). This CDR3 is CASKQRQGDEQYF. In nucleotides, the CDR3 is TGTGCCAGCAAACAAAGACAGGGCGACGAGCAGTACTTC.

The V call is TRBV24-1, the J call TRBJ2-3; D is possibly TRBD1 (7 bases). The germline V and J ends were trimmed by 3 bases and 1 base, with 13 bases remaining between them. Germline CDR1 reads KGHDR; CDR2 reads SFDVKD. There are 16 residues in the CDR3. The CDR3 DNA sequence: TGTGCCACCAGTGATCGGAGGGGGCGTCGCACAGATACGCAGTATTTT. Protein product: CATSDRRGRRTDTQYF.

The CDR3, as DNA: TGTGCCAGCTCACCCTCCAGCGGGAGCTCCTACAATGAGCAGTTCTTC. As protein: CASSPSSGSSYNEQFF. The V gene is TRBV18, the J gene TRBJ2-1; TRBD2 matches at 8 bases. V lost 3 bases to trimming and J lost 0 bases; unmatched junction nucleotides: 4. The CDR3 totals 16 residues. In germline, CDR1 is KGHSH, CDR2 LQKENI.

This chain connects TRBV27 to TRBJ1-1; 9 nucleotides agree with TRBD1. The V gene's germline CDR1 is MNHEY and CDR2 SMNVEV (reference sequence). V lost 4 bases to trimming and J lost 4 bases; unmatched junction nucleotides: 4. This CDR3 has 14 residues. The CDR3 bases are TGTGCCAGCAGTTCCCGGACAGGGGTCACTGAAGCTTTCTTT. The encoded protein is CASSSRTGVTEAFF.

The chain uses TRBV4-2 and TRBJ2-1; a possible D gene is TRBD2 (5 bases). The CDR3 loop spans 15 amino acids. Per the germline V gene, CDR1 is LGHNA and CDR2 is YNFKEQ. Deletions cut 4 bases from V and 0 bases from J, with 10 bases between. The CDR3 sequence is CASSLLGSSYNEQFF. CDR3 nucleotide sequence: TGTGCCAGCAGCCTACTAGGGAGCTCCTACAATGAGCAGTTCTTC.

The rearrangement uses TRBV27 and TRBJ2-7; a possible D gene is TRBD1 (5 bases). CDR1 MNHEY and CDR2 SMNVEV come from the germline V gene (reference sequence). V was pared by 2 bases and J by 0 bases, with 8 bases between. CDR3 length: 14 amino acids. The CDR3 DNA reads TGTGCCAGCAGTTTAGGGGCCGGCTCCTACGAGCAGTACTTC. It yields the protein CASSLGAGSYEQYF.

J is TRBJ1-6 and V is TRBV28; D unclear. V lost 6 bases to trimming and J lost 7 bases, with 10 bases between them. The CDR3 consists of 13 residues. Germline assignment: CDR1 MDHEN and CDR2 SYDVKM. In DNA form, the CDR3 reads TGTGCCAGCAGCGTGACGGGGAATTCACCCCTCCACTTT. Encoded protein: CASSVTGNSPLHF.

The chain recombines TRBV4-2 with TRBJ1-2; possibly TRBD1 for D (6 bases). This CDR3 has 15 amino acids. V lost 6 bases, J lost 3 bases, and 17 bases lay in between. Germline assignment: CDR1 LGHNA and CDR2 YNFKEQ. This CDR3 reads CASRRPGGLDYGYTF. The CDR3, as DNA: TGTGCCAGCAGACGTCCGGGGGGCCTGGACTATGGCTACACCTTC.

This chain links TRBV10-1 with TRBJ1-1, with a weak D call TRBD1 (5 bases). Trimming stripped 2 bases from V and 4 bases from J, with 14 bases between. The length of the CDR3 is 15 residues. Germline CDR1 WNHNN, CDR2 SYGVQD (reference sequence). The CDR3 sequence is CASSETAGQGTEAFF. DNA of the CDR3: TGCGCCAGCAGTGAGACCGCCGGCCAGGGCACTGAAGCTTTCTTT.

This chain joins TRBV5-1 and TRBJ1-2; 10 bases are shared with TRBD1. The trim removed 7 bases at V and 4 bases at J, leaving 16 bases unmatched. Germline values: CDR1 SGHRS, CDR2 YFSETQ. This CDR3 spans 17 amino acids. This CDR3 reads CASERGAWTGGAYGYTF. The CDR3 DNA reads TGCGCCAGCGAACGCGGGGCCTGGACAGGGGGGGCCTATGGCTACACCTTC.

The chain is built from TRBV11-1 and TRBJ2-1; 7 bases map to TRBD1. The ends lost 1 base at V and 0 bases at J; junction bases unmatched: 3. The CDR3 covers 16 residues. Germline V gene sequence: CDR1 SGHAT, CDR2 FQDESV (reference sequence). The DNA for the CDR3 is TGTGCCAGCAGCTTAGGGCCAGGGGGCTCCTACAATGAGCAGTTCTTC. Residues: CASSLGPGGSYNEQFF.

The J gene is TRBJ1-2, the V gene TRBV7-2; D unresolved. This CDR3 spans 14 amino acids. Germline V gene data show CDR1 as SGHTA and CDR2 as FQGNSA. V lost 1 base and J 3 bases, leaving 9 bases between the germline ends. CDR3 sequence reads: CASSLVVDYYGYTF. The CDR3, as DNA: TGTGCCAGCAGCTTAGTTGTAGATTACTATGGCTACACCTTC.

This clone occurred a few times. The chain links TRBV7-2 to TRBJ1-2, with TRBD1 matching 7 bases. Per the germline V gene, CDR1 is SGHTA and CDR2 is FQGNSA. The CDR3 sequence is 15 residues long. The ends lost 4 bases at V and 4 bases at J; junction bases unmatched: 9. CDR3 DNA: TGTGCCAGCAGCTCTCGGGACAGTCAGGTCTATGGCTACACCTTC. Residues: CASSSRDSQVYGYTF.

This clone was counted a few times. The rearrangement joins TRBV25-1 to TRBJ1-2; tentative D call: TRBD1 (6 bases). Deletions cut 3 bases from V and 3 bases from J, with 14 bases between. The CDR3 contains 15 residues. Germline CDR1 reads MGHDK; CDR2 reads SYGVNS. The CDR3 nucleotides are TGTGCCAGCAGTGAGGAGGAGGGGGGGCACTATGGCTACACCTTC. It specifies CASSEEEGGHYGYTF.

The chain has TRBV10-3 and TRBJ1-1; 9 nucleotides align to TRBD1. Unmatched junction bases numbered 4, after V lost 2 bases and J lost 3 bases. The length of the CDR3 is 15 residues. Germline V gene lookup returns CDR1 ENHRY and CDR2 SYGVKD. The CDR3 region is CAISEPGQGDTEAFF. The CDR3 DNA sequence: TGTGCCATCAGTGAGCCGGGACAGGGAGACACTGAAGCTTTCTTT.

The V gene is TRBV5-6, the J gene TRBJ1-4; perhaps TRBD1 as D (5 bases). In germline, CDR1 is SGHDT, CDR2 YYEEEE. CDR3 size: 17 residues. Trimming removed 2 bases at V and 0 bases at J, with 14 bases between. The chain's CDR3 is CASSFPTEDPTNEKLFF. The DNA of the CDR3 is TGTGCCAGCAGCTTCCCGACAGAAGACCCAACTAATGAAAAACTGTTTTTT. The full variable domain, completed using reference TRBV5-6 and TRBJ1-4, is DAGVTQSPTHLIKTRGQQVTLRCSPKSGHDTVSWYQQALGQGPQFIFQYYEEEERQRGNFPDRFSGHQFPNYSSELNVNALLLGDSALYLCASSFPTEDPTNEKLFFGSGTQLSVL.

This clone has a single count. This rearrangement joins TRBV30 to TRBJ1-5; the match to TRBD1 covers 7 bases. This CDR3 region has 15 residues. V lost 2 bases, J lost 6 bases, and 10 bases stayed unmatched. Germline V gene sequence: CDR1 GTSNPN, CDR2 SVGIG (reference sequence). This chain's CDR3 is CAWSSGPGGIQPQHF. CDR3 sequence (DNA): TGTGCCTGGAGTAGTGGACCAGGGGGGATTCAGCCCCAGCATTTT.

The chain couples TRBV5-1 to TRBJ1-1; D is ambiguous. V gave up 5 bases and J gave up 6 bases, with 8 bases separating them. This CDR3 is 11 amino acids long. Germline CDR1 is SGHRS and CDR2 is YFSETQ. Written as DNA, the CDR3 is TGCGCCAGCAGGCCGGGGTCTGAAGCTTTCTTT. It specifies CASRPGSEAFF.

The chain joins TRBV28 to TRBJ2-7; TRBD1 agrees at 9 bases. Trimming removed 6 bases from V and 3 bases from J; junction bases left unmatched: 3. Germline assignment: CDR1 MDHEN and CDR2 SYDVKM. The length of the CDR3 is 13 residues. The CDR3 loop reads CASRRQGGYEQYF. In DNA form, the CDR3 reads TGTGCCAGCAGACGACAGGGGGGCTACGAGCAGTACTTC.

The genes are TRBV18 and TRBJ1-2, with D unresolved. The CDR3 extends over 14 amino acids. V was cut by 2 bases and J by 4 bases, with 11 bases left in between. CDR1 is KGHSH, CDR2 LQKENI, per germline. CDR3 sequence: CASSPGLSRYGYTF. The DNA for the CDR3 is TGTGCCAGCTCACCAGGACTCTCCCGCTATGGCTACACCTTC. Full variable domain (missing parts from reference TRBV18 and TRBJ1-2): NAGVMQNPRHLVRRRGQEARLRCSPMKGHSHVYWYRQLPEEGLKFMVYLQKENIIDESGMPKERFSAEFPKEGPSILRIQQVVRGDSAAYFCASSPGLSRYGYTFGSGTRLTVV.

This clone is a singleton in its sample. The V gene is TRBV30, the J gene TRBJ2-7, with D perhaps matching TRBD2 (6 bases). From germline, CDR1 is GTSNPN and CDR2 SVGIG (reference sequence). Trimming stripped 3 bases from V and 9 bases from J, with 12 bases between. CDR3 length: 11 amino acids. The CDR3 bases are TGTGCCTGGAGGGGGGGTTCTGTGCAGTACTTC. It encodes CAWRGGSVQYF. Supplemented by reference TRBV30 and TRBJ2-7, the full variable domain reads SQTIHQWPATLVQPVGSPLSLECTVEGTSNPNLYWYRQAAGRGLQLLFYSVGIGQISSEVPQNLSASRPQDRQFILSSKKLLLSDSGFYLCAWRGGSVQYFGPGTRLTVT.

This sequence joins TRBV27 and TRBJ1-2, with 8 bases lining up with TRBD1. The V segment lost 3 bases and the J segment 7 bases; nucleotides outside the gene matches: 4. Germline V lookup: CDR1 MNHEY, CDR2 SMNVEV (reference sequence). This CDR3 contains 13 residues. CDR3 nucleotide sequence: TGTGCCAGCAGTTTTCAGGACAGGGCTGGCTACACCTTC. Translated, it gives CASSFQDRAGYTF.

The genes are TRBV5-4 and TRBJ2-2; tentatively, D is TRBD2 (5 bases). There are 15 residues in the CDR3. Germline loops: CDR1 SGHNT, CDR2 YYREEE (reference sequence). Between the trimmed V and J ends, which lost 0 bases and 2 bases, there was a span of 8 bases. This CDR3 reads CASSLGLPNTGELFF. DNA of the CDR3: TGTGCCAGCAGCTTGGGACTACCAAACACCGGGGAGCTGTTTTTT.

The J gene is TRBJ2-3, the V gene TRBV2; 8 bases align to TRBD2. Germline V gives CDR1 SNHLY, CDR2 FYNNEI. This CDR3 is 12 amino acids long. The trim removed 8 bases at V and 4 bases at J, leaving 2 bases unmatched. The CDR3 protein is CASRGGADTQYF. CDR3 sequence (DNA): TGTGCCAGCCGGGGGGGGGCAGATACGCAGTATTTT.

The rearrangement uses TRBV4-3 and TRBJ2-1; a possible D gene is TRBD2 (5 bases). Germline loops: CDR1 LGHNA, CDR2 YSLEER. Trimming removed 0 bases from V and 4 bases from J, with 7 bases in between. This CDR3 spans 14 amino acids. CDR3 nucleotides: TGCGCCAGCAGCCAAGACTCGGGATACAATGAGCAGTTCTTC. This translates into CASSQDSGYNEQFF.

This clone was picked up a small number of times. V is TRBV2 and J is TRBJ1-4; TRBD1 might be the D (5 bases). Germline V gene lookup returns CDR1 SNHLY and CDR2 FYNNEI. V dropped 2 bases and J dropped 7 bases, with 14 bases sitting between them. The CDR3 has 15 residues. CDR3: CASSESVGGAEKLFF. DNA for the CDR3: TGTGCCAGCAGTGAATCGGTCGGAGGGGCTGAAAAACTGTTTTTT.